This TCR beta chain was recorded in a study of blood T cells in healthy people across ages. With a J-beta primer mix and a sample-barcoded 5' primer, a second PCR ran about 6 to 11 cycles. Each cDNA molecule, via a template-switch adaptor with 12 random nucleotides, was tagged. TCRdb passed the 5' RACE reads through MiXCR, listing each CDR3 protein once. The sample has hundreds of thousands of distinct CDR3 sequences, 53% seen once. A note on this clonotype: Its specificity is not known.

Whole-study results and caveats: TCR beta diversity, measured per million T cells, fell in a roughly linear way with age.

Trimming removed 5 bases at V and 1 base at J, with 17 bases between. Per germline, CDR1 SGHTA and CDR2 FQGNSA. This CDR3 spans 16 amino acids. Donors ranged from roughly 6 to 95 years old and were healthy Caucasians in Russia. Sequencing was carried out using blood. The rearrangement links TRBV7-2 to TRBJ1-1, with D maybe TRBD1 (6 bases). The sequence was collected from a man aged 80 or over in good health. CDR3 in amino acids: CASSVGGVTENTEAFF. In DNA, the CDR3 is TGTGCCAGCAGCGTAGGGGGGGTGACAGAGAACACTGAAGCTTTCTTT.